These T cell receptor beta chains were read from a single sample in a study of beta chain features in type 1 diabetes. Profiling relied on immunoSEQ multiplex PCR, and the TCRdb table lists in-frame clones only, not all of them. The sample lists hundreds of thousands of clones, around 16% occurring once. Sequencing was performed on naive CD4+ T cells from blood. The source is a young man in good health. Both conserved end residues are part of each CDR3. A D gene is named only where the DNA matches it firmly. Size values are once, few and many counts, or a class for expanded clones, and some rows have none.

TRBJ2-1 | TRBV5-1 | few | TRBD2 | TGCGCCAGCAGCTTGGCGCCTAGCGGATACAATGAGCAGTTCTTC | CASSLAPSGYNEQFF
TRBJ2-2 | TRBV10-3 | . | TRBD2 | TGTGCCATCAGTGAGGGACTAGCGGGATCTACCGGGGAGCTGTTTTTT | CAISEGLAGSTGELFF
TRBJ2-7 | TRBV4-3 | . | TRBD1 | TGCGCCAGCAGCCTGGGACAGGGGCCCTACGAGCAGTACTTC | CASSLGQGPYEQYF
TRBJ1-1 | TRBV29-1 | . | . | TGCAGCGGGGGGATGGGGGCTGGCACTGAAGCTTTCTTT | CSGGMGAGTEAFF
TRBJ2-3 | TRBV11-1 | . | . | TGTGCCAGCAGCTTAGACTCATCCGGCTGGGGAAGCACAGATACGCAGTATTTT | CASSLDSSGWGSTDTQYF
TRBJ2-1 | TRBV11-2 | . | . | TGTGCCAGCAGCTTAGATGAGTCGGAGCAGTTCTTC | CASSLDESEQFF
TRBJ2-6 | TRBV18 | . | . | TGTGCCAGCTCATGGGCCCGGGGAGGGGCCAACGTCCTGACTTTC | CASSWARGGANVLTF
TRBJ1-2 | TRBV2 | many | TRBD1 | TGTGCCAGCAGTCCGGGACAGACGATCTATGGCTACACCTTC | CASSPGQTIYGYTF
TRBJ2-1 | TRBV7-2 | few | TRBD2 | TGTGCCAGCAGCTCACGCCTTTTGACTAGCGGTCCCTACAATGAGCAGTTCTTC | CASSSRLLTSGPYNEQFF
TRBJ1-2 | TRBV28 | . | . | TGTGCCAGCACGACCCGGGAAACCTATGGCTACACCTTC | CASTTRETYGYTF
TRBJ2-1 | TRBV7-3 | few | TRBD2 | TGTGCCAGCAGCTTGCAACGGAGGGCTAGCGGGAGCCACAATGAGCAGTTCTTC | CASSLQRRASGSHNEQFF
TRBJ2-1 | TRBV28 | . | . | TGTGCCAGCAGTCGGGGCCGCGACAATGAGCAGTTCTTC | CASSRGRDNEQFF
TRBJ1-2 | TRBV18 | . | TRBD1 | TGTGCCAGCTCACAAAGACAGGGAGGAGTCGGCTACACCTTC | CASSQRQGGVGYTF
TRBJ2-7 | TRBV11-2 | few | . | TGTGCCAGCAGCTCAAGTCAGGTCTACGAGCAGTACTTC | CASSSSQVYEQYF
TRBJ2-1 | TRBV11-1 | few | . | TGTGCCAGCAGCCGCAGGGTCAACAATGAGCAGTTCTTC | CASSRRVNNEQFF
TRBJ2-2 | TRBV28 | . | . | TGTGCCAGCAGTTTGGTCATGGTCGGACACGGGGAGCTGTTTTTT | CASSLVMVGHGELFF
TRBJ2-3 | TRBV7-2 | . | . | TGTGCCAGCAGCTTAGTTTTGAATTTT | CASSLVLNF
TRBJ2-5 | TRBV5-4 | . | TRBD1 | TGTGCCAGCAGCACGCAGGGGGCGGGGGAGACCCAGTACTTC | CASSTQGAGETQYF
TRBJ2-7 | TRBV9 | . | . | TGTGCCAGCAGCGTAGCTACGGGGACGCAACTTTACGAGCAGTACTTC | CASSVATGTQLYEQYF
TRBJ2-5 | TRBV5-1 | . | . | TGCGCCAGCAGCCACCTTTCGGCTAGCACGGAGACCCAGTACTTC | CASSHLSASTETQYF
TRBJ1-3 | TRBV6-6 | . | TRBD1 | TGTGCCAGCAGTCCGATACAGGGGGTAGGCACCATATATTTT | CASSPIQGVGTIYF
TRBJ2-5 | TRBV7-9 | . | . | TGTGCCAGCAGCTTATCGCCTGCCCGGGCCCAAGAGACCCAGTACTTC | CASSLSPARAQETQYF
TRBJ2-3 | TRBV27 | . | . | TGTGCCAGCAGTTTACCGGAGCAGGGTGGGACAGATACGCAGTATTTT | CASSLPEQGGTDTQYF
TRBJ2-7 | TRBV18 | . | . | TGTGCCAGCTCACCCGTCGGCTACGAGCAGTACTTC | CASSPVGYEQYF
TRBJ1-1 | TRBV20-1 | few | TRBD1 | TGCAGTGCTCGGACAGGGATTGAAGCTTTCTTT | CSARTGIEAFF
TRBJ1-1 | TRBV7-3 | few | . | TGTGCCAGCAGCTTAACGGCAGATGGGAACACTGAAGCTTTCTTT | CASSLTADGNTEAFF
TRBJ1-1 | TRBV2 | few | TRBD1 | TGTGCCAGCAGGACAGGGGACGGAATGAACACTGAAGCTTTCTTT | CASRTGDGMNTEAFF
TRBJ2-1 | TRBV18 | few | TRBD1 | TGTGCCAGCTCACCAGGAGGACAGGCCTACAATGAGCAGTTCTTC | CASSPGGQAYNEQFF
TRBJ2-1 | TRBV5-1 | few | TRBD2 | TGCGCCAGCAGCCGGTCGGGGTTAGCGGGGGCTAGCTCCTACAATGAGCAGTTCTTC | CASSRSGLAGASSYNEQFF
TRBJ2-3 | TRBV4-3 | few | . | TGCGCCAGCAGCCAAGATCAGCCCCCTAGCACAGATACGCAGTATTTT | CASSQDQPPSTDTQYF
TRBJ1-5 | TRBV5-1 | . | . | TGCGCCAGCAGCTTGGATGGGAAGCCCCAGCATTTT | CASSLDGKPQHF
TRBJ2-5 | TRBV28 | few | TRBD1 | TGTGCCAGCAGCGGGACAGGGAAAGAGACCCAGTACTTC | CASSGTGKETQYF
TRBJ1-2 | TRBV7-2 | few | TRBD1 | TGTGCCAGCAACTACCGGGACAGGGCCTATGGCTACACCTTC | CASNYRDRAYGYTF
TRBJ1-5 | TRBV6-1 | . | . | TGTGCCAGCAGTGACCCAGGCAGGGTCAATCAGCCCCAGCATTTT | CASSDPGRVNQPQHF
TRBJ2-5 | TRBV19 | few | TRBD1 | TGTGCCAGTAGTTCGCCAACGGGACAGGGGGGCGGCTGGAGAGAGACCCAGTACTTC | CASSSPTGQGGGWRETQYF
TRBJ1-2 | TRBV29-1 | . | . | TGCAGCATTGTCCCGTTGGGGGAAGGGTATGGCTACACCTTC | CSIVPLGEGYGYTF
TRBJ2-4 | TRBV27 | . | TRBD2 | TGTGCCAGCAGTGAGAGACTAGCGGAAATAGCCAAAAACATTCAGTACTTC | CASSERLAEIAKNIQYF
TRBJ2-1 | TRBV15 | few | TRBD2 | TGTGCCACCAGCAGGGTGGGTTGGTTGGGGACTAGCGGGAGGGTCTCCTACAATGAGCAGTTCTTC | CATSRVGWLGTSGRVSYNEQFF
TRBJ1-1 | TRBV7-2 | . | . | TGTGCCAGCAGCTTAACAGGGTCAGCTTTCTTT | CASSLTGSAFF
TRBJ1-4 | TRBV27 | few | . | TGTGCCAGCAGTCTCAATTATGCAACTAATGAAAAACTGTTTTTT | CASSLNYATNEKLFF
TRBJ2-7 | TRBV7-3 | . | TRBD1 | TGTGCCAGCAGCTCCGACAGGGCCAGCCCGTTTGAGCAGTACTTC | CASSSDRASPFEQYF
TRBJ1-2 | TRBV6-1 | . | . | TGTGCCAGCAGTGCCGTCCTTCCCCCTGCCTTC | CASSAVLPPAF
TRBJ1-1 | TRBV11-1 | few | . | TGTGCCAGCAGCTTAGAAGGGCGAGGGGAAGCTTTCTTT | CASSLEGRGEAFF
TRBJ1-5 | TRBV15 | . | . | TGTGCCACCAGCAGAGACGTCCAGGGTGGCAATCAGCCCCAGCATTTT | CATSRDVQGGNQPQHF
TRBJ1-1 | TRBV7-3 | few | TRBD1 | TGTGCCAGCAGCCAGGGACAGGGAGAGACTGAAGCTTTCTTT | CASSQGQGETEAFF
TRBJ2-3 | TRBV4-3 | . | . | TGCGCCAGCAGCCAAGATCTGGCGGTGGGCACAGATACGCAGTATTTT | CASSQDLAVGTDTQYF
TRBJ1-5 | TRBV5-1 | . | . | TGCGCCAGCAGCTTGGACGTCAATCAGCCCCAGCATTTT | CASSLDVNQPQHF
TRBJ1-1 | TRBV18 | few | . | TGTGCCAGCTCACCAACCCGTCTGAACACTGAAGCTTTCTTT | CASSPTRLNTEAFF
TRBJ1-1 | TRBV5-4 | . | TRBD1 | TGTGCCAGCAGCCGGGGACAGGGGAACACTGAAGCTTTCTTT | CASSRGQGNTEAFF
TRBJ2-7 | TRBV7-3 | few | . | TGTGCCAGCAGCCCATACCGGGACCGACACTACGAGCAGTACTTC | CASSPYRDRHYEQYF
TRBJ1-2 | TRBV5-4 | . | . | TGTGCCAGCAGCTTGTGGGCAGGGGAAATCGGGGGCTACACCTTC | CASSLWAGEIGGYTF
TRBJ2-7 | TRBV5-4 | few | TRBD2 | TGTGCCAGCAGCTTGATAAGCGGGAGTCCCTACGAGCAGTACTTC | CASSLISGSPYEQYF
TRBJ2-3 | TRBV11-2 | many | . | TGTGCCAGCAGCTTATCAGATACGCAGTATTTT | CASSLSDTQYF
TRBJ2-5 | TRBV18 | few | TRBD2 | TGTGCCAGCTCACCTCAGCGGGGTAACCCCCAAGAGACCCAGTACTTC | CASSPQRGNPQETQYF
TRBJ1-1 | TRBV5-1 | . | . | TGCGCCAGCAGCTTGGATGGGACTGGGGCCCCTGAAGCTTTCTTT | CASSLDGTGAPEAFF
TRBJ1-2 | TRBV29-1 | . | . | TGCAGCGTTGAGGGGGCTGGTGGCTACACCTTC | CSVEGAGGYTF
TRBJ2-3 | TRBV5-1 | . | . | TGCGCCAGCAGCTTGGCTGTACAGGGATTGACAGATACGCAGTATTTT | CASSLAVQGLTDTQYF
TRBJ2-7 | TRBV7-8 | few | TRBD1 | TGTGCCAGCAGCTTAAAAAGGGGGCGCGGCGCCTACGAGCAGTACTTC | CASSLKRGRGAYEQYF
TRBJ2-7 | TRBV23-1 | . | TRBD1 | TGCGCCAGCAGACACATGGTCTGGGACAGCTTCTACGAGCAGTACTTC | CASRHMVWDSFYEQYF